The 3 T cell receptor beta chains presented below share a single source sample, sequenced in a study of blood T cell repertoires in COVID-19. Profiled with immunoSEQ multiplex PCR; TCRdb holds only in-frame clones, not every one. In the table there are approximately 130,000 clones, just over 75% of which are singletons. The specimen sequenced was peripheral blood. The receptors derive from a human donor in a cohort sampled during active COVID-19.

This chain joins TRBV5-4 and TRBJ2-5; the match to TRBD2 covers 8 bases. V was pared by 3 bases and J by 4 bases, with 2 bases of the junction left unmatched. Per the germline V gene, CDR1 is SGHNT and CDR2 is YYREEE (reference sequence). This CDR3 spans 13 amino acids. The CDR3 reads CASSSRGAETQYF. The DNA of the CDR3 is TGTGCCAGCAGCTCGCGGGGGGCAGAGACCCAGTACTTC. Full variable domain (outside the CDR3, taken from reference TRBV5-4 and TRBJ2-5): ETGVTQSPTHLIKTRGQQVTLRCSSQSGHNTVSWYQQALGQGPQFIFQYYREEENGRGNFPPRFSGLQFPNYSSELNVNALELDDSALYLCASSSRGAETQYFGPGTRLLVL.

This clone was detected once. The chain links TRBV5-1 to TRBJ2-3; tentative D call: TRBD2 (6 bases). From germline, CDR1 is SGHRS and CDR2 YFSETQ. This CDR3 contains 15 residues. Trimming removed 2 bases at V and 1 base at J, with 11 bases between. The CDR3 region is CASSFGGARTDTQYF. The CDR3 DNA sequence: TGCGCCAGCAGCTTTGGAGGGGCTCGCACAGATACGCAGTATTTT.

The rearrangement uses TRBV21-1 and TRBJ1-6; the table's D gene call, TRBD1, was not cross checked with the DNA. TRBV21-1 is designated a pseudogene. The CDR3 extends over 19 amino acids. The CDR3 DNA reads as TGTGCCAGCAGCACCGGACAGCAAACTAGAGGCTCCTATAATTCACCCCTCCACTTT. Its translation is CASSTGQQTRGSYNSPLHF.